The clone carrying this TCR beta chain was seen a few times. Antigen: not known. V was trimmed by 5 bases and J by 6 bases, leaving 5 bases between them. The CDR3 is made up of 11 amino acids. Germline CDR1 reads SEHNR; CDR2 reads FQNEAQ (reference sequence). Sequence data for DNA of cultured CD4+ T cells were generated by the Oncomine TCR Beta short-read assay. CD4+ T cells were cultured, and genomic DNA was extracted from them. Using its own MiXCR run on the PCR reads, TCRdb lists one record per CDR3 protein. The repertoire has 12,000 to 15,000 distinct CDR3 sequences, 53% of them found once; the top ten carry roughly a tenth. These data belong to a study of vaccination and CD4 T cells after COVID-19. Study as a whole: Convalescent cases comprised eight to ten mild and one severe, all SARS-CoV-2 positive by nasal swab PCR.

Study outcomes and limitations: For convalescent patients, a median around 90% of reactive clones surfaced exclusively after vaccination.

Described treatment: roughly 10-day PBMC culture with coronavirus spike peptide pools or control peptides (ViraFEST assay). This chain uses TRBV7-9 with TRBJ2-1; D gene ambiguous. The source is a human donor who had recovered from COVID-19. The sample was CD4+ T cells from blood, cultured in vitro, taken before SARS-CoV-2 vaccination. The DNA for the CDR3 is TGTGCCAGCAGCCGAAGCAATGAGCAGTTCTTC. Encoded protein: CASSRSNEQFF.